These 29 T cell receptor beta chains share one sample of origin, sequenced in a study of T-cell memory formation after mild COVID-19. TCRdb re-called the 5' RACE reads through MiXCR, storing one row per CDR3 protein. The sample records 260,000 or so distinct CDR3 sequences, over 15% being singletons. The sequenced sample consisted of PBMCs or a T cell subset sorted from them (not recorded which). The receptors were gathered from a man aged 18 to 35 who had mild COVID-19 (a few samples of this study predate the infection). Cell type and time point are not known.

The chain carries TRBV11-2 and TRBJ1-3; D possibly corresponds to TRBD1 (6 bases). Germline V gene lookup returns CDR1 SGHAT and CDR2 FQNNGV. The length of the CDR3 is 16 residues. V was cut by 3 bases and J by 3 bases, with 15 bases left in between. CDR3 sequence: CASSFLGTYGGNTIYF. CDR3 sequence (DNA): TGTGCCAGCAGCTTTCTAGGGACATATGGTGGAAACACCATATATTTT.

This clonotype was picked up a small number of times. As DNA, the CDR3 is TGCGCCAGCAGCCAGAGGACAGACCCCACAGATACGCAGTATTTT. Translating gives CASSQRTDPTDTQYF. The V gene is TRBV4-1, the J gene TRBJ2-3, with D possibly matching TRBD1 (6 bases). The germline CDR1 and CDR2 sequences are MGHRA and YSYEKL. There are 15 residues in the CDR3. With 3 bases removed from V and 2 bases from J, the gap between germline ends came to 12 bases.

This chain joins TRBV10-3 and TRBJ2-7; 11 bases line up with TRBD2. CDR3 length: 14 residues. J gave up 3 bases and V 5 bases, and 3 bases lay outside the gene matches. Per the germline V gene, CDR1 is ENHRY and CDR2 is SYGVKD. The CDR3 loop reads CAISRLAGYYEQYF. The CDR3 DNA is TGTGCCATCAGTAGACTAGCGGGGTACTACGAGCAGTACTTC.

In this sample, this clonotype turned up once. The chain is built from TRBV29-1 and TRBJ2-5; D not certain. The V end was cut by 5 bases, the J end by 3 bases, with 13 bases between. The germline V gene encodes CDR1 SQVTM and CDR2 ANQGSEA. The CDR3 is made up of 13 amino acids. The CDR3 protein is CSVTGAMEETQYF. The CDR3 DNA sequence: TGCAGCGTTACTGGTGCTATGGAAGAGACCCAGTACTTC. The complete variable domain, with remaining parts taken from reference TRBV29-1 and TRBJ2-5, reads SAVISQKPSRDICQRGTSLTIQCQVDSQVTMMFWYRQQPGQSLTLIATANQGSEATYESGFVIDKFPISRPNLTFSTLTVSNMSPEDSSIYLCSVTGAMEETQYFGPGTRLLVL.

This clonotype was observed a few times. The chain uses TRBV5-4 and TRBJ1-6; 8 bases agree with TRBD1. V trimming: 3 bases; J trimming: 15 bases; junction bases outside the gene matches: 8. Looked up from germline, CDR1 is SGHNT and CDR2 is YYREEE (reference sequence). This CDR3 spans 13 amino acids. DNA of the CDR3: TGTGCCAGCAGCTGGGACAGGAAGGGGTACCTCCACTTT. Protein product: CASSWDRKGYLHF.

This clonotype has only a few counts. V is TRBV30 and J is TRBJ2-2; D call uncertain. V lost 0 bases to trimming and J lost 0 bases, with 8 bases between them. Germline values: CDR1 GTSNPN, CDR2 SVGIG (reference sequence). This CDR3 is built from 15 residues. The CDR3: CAWSVQASNTGELFF. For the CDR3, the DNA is TGTGCCTGGAGTGTTCAGGCGTCGAACACCGGGGAGCTGTTTTTT. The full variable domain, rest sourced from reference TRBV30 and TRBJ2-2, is SQTIHQWPATLVQPVGSPLSLECTVEGTSNPNLYWYRQAAGRGLQLLFYSVGIGQISSEVPQNLSASRPQDRQFILSSKKLLLSDSGFYLCAWSVQASNTGELFFGEGSRLTVL.

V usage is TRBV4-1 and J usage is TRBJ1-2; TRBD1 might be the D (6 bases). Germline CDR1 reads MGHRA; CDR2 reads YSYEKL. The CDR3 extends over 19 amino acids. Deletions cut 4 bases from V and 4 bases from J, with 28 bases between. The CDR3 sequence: CASSPSPFETGGLFYGYTF. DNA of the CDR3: TGCGCCAGCAGCCCCTCCCCATTTGAGACAGGCGGACTTTTCTATGGCTACACCTTC.

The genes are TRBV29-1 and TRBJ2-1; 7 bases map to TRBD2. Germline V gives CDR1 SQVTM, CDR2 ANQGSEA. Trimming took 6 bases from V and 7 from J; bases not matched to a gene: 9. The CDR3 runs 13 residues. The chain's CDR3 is CSVVAGSENEQFF. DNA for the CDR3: TGCAGCGTGGTAGCGGGTAGTGAAAATGAGCAGTTCTTC.

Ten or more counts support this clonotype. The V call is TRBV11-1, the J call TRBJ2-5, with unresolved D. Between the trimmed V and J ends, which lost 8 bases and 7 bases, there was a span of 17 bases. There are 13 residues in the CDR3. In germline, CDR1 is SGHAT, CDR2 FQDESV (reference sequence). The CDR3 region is CASLSSRTGTQYF. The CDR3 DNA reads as TGTGCCAGCCTTTCATCCCGAACGGGGACCCAGTACTTC.

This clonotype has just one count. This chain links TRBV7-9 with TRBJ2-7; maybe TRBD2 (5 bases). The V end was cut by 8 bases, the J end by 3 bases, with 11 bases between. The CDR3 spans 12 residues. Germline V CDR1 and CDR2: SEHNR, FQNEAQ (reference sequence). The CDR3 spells CASGGAGYEQYV. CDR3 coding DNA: TGTGCCAGCGGAGGAGCTGGCTACGAGCAGTACGTC.

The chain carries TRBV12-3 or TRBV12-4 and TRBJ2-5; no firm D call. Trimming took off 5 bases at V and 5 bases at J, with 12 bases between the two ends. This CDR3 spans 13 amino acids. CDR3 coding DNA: TGTGCCAGCAGTCACCCGTCCAGGGAGACCCAGTACTTC. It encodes CASSHPSRETQYF.

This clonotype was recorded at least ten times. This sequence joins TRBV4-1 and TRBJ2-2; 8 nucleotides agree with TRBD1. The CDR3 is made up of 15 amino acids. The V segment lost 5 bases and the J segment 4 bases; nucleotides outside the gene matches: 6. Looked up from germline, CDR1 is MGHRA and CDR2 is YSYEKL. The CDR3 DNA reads TGCGCCAGCAGCGGGATCAGGGGGCCCACCGGGGAGCTGTTTTTT. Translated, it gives CASSGIRGPTGELFF.

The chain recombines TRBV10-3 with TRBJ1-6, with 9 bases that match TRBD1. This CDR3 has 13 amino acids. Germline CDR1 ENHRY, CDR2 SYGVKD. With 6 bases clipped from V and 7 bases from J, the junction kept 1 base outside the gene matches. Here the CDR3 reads CAIRGQGNSPLHF. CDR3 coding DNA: TGTGCCATCAGGGGACAGGGCAATTCACCCCTCCACTTT.

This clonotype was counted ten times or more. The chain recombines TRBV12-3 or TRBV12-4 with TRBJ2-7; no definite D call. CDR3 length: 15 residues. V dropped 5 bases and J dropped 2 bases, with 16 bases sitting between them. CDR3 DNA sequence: TGTGCCAGCAGTCCCTCAAATAGAAGCCCCTACGAGCAGTACGTC. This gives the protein CASSPSNRSPYEQYV.

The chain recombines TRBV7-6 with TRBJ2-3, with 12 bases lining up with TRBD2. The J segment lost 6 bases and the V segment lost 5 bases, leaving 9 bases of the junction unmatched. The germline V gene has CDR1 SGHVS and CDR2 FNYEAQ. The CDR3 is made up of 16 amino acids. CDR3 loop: CASSLTSGGPMDTQYF. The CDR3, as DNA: TGTGCCAGCAGCCTCACTAGCGGGGGGCCCATGGATACGCAGTATTTT.

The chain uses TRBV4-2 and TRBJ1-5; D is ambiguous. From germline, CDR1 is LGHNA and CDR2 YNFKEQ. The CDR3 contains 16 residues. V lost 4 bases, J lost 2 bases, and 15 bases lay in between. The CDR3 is CASSPQKERGNQPQHF. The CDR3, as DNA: TGTGCCAGCAGCCCCCAGAAGGAGAGGGGCAATCAGCCCCAGCATTTT.

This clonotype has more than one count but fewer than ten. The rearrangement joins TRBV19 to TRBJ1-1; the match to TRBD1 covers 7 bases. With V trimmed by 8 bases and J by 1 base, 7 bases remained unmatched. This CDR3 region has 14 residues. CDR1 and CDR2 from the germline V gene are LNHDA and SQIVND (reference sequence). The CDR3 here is CASSTGSENTEAFF. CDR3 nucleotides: TGTGCCAGTTCGACAGGGTCGGAGAACACTGAAGCTTTCTTT.

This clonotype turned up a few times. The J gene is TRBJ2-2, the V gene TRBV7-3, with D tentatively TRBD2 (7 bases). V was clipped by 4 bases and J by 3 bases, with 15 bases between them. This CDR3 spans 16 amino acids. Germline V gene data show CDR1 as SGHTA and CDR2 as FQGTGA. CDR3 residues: CASSYLGGADTGELFF. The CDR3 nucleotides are TGTGCCAGCAGCTACCTGGGGGGGGCTGACACCGGGGAGCTGTTTTTT.

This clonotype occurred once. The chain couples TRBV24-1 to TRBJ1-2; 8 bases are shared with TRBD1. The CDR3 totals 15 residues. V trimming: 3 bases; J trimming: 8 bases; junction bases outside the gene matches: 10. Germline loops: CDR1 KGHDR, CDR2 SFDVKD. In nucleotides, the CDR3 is TGTGCCACCAGTGATCCGACAGGGGCAGGCGACGGCTACACCTTC. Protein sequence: CATSDPTGAGDGYTF.

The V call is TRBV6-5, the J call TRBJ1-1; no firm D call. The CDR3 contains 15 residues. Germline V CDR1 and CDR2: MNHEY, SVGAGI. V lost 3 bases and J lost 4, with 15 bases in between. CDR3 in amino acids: CASSYTGRAGTEAFF. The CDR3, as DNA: TGTGCCAGCAGTTATACCGGGAGAGCGGGCACTGAAGCTTTCTTT.

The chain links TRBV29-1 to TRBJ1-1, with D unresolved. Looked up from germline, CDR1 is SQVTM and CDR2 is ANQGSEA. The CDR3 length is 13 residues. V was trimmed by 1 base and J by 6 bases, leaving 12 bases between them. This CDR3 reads CSVEASQRAEAFF. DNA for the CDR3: TGCAGCGTTGAAGCTTCCCAACGGGCTGAAGCTTTCTTT.

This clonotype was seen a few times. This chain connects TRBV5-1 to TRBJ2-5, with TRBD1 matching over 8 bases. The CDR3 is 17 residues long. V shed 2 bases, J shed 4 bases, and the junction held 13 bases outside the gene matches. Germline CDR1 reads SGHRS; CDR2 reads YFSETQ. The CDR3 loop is CASSLGSGGSSSETQYF. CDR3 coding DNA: TGCGCCAGCAGCTTAGGATCAGGGGGCTCGTCGTCAGAGACCCAGTACTTC.

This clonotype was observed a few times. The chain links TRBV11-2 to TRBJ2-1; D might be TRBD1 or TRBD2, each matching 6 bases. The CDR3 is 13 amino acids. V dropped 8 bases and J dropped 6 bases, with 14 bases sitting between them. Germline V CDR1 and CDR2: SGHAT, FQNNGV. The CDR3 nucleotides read TGTGCCAGCGAGTGGGGGGCGGGCAATGAGCAGTTCTTC. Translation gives CASEWGAGNEQFF.

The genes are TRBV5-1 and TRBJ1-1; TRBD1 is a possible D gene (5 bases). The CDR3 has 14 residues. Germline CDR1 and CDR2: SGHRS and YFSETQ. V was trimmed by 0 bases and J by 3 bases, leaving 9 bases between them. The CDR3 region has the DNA TGCGCCAGCAGCTTGGGGGCGGGGGACACTGAAGCTTTCTTT. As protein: CASSLGAGDTEAFF.

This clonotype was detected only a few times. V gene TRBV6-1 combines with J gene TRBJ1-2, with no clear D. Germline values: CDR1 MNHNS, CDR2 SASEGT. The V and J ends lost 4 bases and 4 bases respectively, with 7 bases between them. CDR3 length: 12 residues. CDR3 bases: TGTGCCAGCAGTGGGTCTTCCTATGGCTACACCTTC. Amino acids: CASSGSSYGYTF.

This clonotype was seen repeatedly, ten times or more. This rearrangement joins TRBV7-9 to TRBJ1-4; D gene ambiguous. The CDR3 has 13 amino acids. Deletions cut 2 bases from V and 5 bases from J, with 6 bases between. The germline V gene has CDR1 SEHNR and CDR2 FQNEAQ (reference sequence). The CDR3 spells CASSLWQNEKLFF. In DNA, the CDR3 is TGTGCCAGCAGCTTATGGCAAAATGAAAAACTGTTTTTT.

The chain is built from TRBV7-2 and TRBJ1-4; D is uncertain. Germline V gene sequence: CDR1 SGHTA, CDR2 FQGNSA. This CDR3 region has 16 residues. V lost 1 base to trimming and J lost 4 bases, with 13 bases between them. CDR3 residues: CASSLVAGNINEKLFF. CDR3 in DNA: TGTGCCAGCAGCTTAGTGGCGGGGAACATTAATGAAAAACTGTTTTTT.

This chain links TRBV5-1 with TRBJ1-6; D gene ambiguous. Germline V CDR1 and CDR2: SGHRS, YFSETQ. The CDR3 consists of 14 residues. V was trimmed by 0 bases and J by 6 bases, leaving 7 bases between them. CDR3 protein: CASSLVVPNSPLHF. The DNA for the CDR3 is TGCGCCAGCAGCTTGGTGGTCCCTAATTCACCCCTCCACTTT. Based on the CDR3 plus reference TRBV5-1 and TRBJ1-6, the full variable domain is KAGVTQTPRYLIKTRGQQVTLSCSPISGHRSVSWYQQTPGQGLQFLFEYFSETQRNKGNFPGRFSGRQFSNSRSEMNVSTLELGDSALYLCASSLVVPNSPLHFGNGTRLTVT.

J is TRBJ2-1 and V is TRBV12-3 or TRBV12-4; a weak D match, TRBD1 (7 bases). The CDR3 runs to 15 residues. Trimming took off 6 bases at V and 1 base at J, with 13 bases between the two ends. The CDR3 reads CASSPRGVSYNEQFF. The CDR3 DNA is TGTGCCAGCAGCCCCAGGGGGGTGTCCTACAATGAGCAGTTCTTC.